This T cell receptor beta chain was profiled in a study of T-cell memory formation after mild COVID-19. It was 5'RACE with constant-segment primers that produced the TCR alpha and TCR beta cDNA libraries, which carried sample barcodes and UMIs. TCRdb re-called the 5' RACE reads with MiXCR, one entry per CDR3 protein. Among roughly 300,000 distinct CDR3 sequences, roughly 15% were seen once, and the ten largest hold 20% to 25%. This clonotype was counted only a few times. The sequence was obtained from a man aged 18 to 30 who had mild COVID-19 (a few samples of this study predate the infection). Cell type and time point are not known. The sequenced sample consisted of PBMCs or a T cell subset sorted from them (not recorded which).

The CDR3 bases are TGTGCCAGCAGCTTATCTGGATGGGGAATGGGCGGGGAGCTGTTTTTT. It encodes CASSLSGWGMGGELFF. This chain uses TRBV7-3 with TRBJ2-2, with D hard to call. Germline CDR1 is SGHTA and CDR2 is FQGTGA. CDR3 length equals 16 residues. V lost 2 bases and J 7 bases, leaving 17 bases between the germline ends.